This T cell receptor beta chain originates from a study of CD8 T cell repertoires and HIV-1 epitope variants. Assay: immunoSEQ multiplex PCR; the TCRdb copy retains only in-frame clones and omits some. The repertoire includes roughly 4,900 clones, around 63% of them detected once, and 46% sits in the top ten. Per the germline V gene, CDR1 is SGHVS and CDR2 is FQNEAQ. CDR3 size: 16 residues. The ends were cut back, 6 bases at V and 2 bases at J, with 14 bases in the middle. Regarding the study as a whole: Nef KF9 drew roughly 5 clonotypes and HW9 one, without TAALDMSHF responses.

In the case of this clone: What it recognizes is unknown.

The rearrangement uses TRBV7-8 and TRBJ2-6; D unresolved. Sequencing input: cultured CD8+ T cells derived from PBMCs. The receptor comes from a male donor with HIV. The CDR3 DNA reads as TGTGCCAGCAGTGCCGAAGACAAGGCTGGGGCCAACGTCCTGACTTTC. It codes for CASSAEDKAGANVLTF. Variable domain in full (rest from reference TRBV7-8 and TRBJ2-6): GAGVSQSPRYKVAKRGQDVALRCDPISGHVSLFWYQQALGQGPEFLTYFQNEAQLDKSGLPSDRFFAERPEGSVSTLKIQRTQQEDSAVYLCASSAEDKAGANVLTFGAGSRLTVL.